This TCR beta chain was sequenced during a study of OX40 agonist ivuxolimab in advanced cancers. Clones were sequenced by immunoSEQ multiplex PCR, and TCRdb holds only the in-frame ones, with some missing. In the table there are tens of thousands of clones, 70% to 90% of which are singletons. The CDR3 covers 13 residues. The V end lost 3 bases, the J end lost 4 bases, and 6 bases lay between the germline ends. Germline V lookup: CDR1 SEHNR, CDR2 FQNEAQ (reference sequence). The receptor comes from an adult with an advanced solid tumor such as melanoma, head and neck, liver or kidney cancer. The V and J genes are TRBV7-9 and TRBJ2-2, with a possible D match to TRBD2 (5 bases). Source: CD4+ or CD8+ T cells sorted from blood, taken in a trial of the OX40 agonist ivuxolimab. This CDR3 reads CASSFTSTGELFF. Here the CDR3 DNA reads TGTGCCAGCAGCTTTACTAGCACCGGGGAGCTGTTTTTT.